A selection of T cell receptor beta chains follows, all from one sample in a study of patients and donors after allogeneic stem cell transplantation. Each CDR3 protein gets one entry after TCRdb re-called the RT-PCR reads with MiXCR. The data contain around 170,000 distinct CDR3 sequences, approximately 24% of them singletons. Sequencing was performed on blood, either unsorted or a sorted T cell fraction (not recorded which). The receptors derive from a human donor who was either an allogeneic HSCT recipient or a stem cell or donor lymphocyte infusion donor (not recorded which). It is not recorded whose cells these are; they may come from a transplant donor. Each CDR3 is given with its conserved first and last residue. The D gene is left open where the match is weak. Size is omitted from some rows. Given values are once, few, many or a class for expanded clones.

V gene	clone size	D gene	J gene	CDR3 DNA	CDR3 protein
TRBV30	.	TRBD1	TRBJ1-2	TGTGCCTGGAGCGCGACAGGGGGCCTTGGCTACACCTTC	CAWSATGGLGYTF
TRBV11-2	.	TRBD1	TRBJ1-4	TGTGCCAGCAGCTTGACACCCGGGACAGGGATTGAAAAACTGTTTTTT	CASSLTPGTGIEKLFF
TRBV5-6	.	.	TRBJ1-6	TGTGCCAGCAGCTTGGAGGGCTATAATTCACCCCTCCACTTT	CASSLEGYNSPLHF
TRBV5-1	.	.	TRBJ1-2	TGCGCCAGCAGCTTGCGAACGGAGTATGGCTACACCTTC	CASSLRTEYGYTF
TRBV30	.	.	TRBJ2-6	TGTGCCTGGAACCCTGCAATTTCTGGGGCCAACGTCCTGACTTTC	CAWNPAISGANVLTF
TRBV20-1	.	TRBD2	TRBJ2-1	TGCAGTGCTAGACCGGGACTAGCGGGCGGGGAGCAGTTCTTC	CSARPGLAGGEQFF
TRBV5-1	few	TRBD2	TRBJ2-3	TGCGCCAGCAGCTTGGCCGGACTAGCGGGTTCAGATACGCAGTATTTT	CASSLAGLAGSDTQYF
TRBV12-3/TRBV12-4	many	.	TRBJ1-3	TGTGCCGTGACAGTGTGGAACACCATATATTTT	CAVTVWNTIYF
TRBV16	few	.	TRBJ1-4	TGTGCCAGCAGCCCTGATAACAGGGTCTGGTCTGAAAAACTGTTTTTT	CASSPDNRVWSEKLFF
TRBV20-1	.	.	TRBJ2-7	TGCAGTGGGACCCAGAATAGGCTCAGCTCCTACGAGCAGTACTTC	CSGTQNRLSSYEQYF
TRBV10-3	.	TRBD2	TRBJ2-1	TGTGCCATCGGCGCACCGGGACTAGCGTACCAGTTCTTC	CAIGAPGLAYQFF
TRBV29-1	.	.	TRBJ1-5	TGCAGCGTTGGGGGAAAAGAGCAGCCCCAGCATTTT	CSVGGKEQPQHF
TRBV5-1	.	.	TRBJ2-3	TGCGCCAGCAGCTTGCGGGGGGCACAAGATACGCAGTATTTT	CASSLRGAQDTQYF
TRBV5-6	many	.	TRBJ1-1	TGTGCCAGCAGCTTGGCCTCGACAGCAAAGACCATGAACACTGAAGCTTTCTTT	CASSLASTAKTMNTEAFF
TRBV27	.	TRBD1	TRBJ1-5	TGTGCCAGCAAATCCGGGACAGGGGGCAATCAGCCCCAGCATTTT	CASKSGTGGNQPQHF
TRBV13	.	TRBD1	TRBJ1-5	TGTGCCAGCAGCCGAAAGACAGGGAAGATTGGCAATCAGCCCCAGCATTTT	CASSRKTGKIGNQPQHF
TRBV12-3/TRBV12-4	.	.	TRBJ2-5	TGTGCCAGCAGTCCCAGCCTCCCGGGGAGTCAAGAGACCCAGTACTTC	CASSPSLPGSQETQYF
TRBV7-2	many	.	TRBJ1-1	TGTGCCAGCAGCCCGGGTGGTGTTACCACTGAAGCTTTCTTT	CASSPGGVTTEAFF
TRBV4-1	.	.	TRBJ2-3	TGCGCCAGCAGCCAAGGGGGCCTAGCTGGCACAGATACGCAGTATTTT	CASSQGGLAGTDTQYF
TRBV20-1	.	.	TRBJ1-5	TGCAGTGCGGGGGATGGGGGAGGCAATCAGCCCCAGCATTTT	CSAGDGGGNQPQHF
TRBV27	.	.	TRBJ2-3	TGTGCCAGCAGTTCCTCGAGGTTCGGGTTCCCAGATACGCAGTATTTT	CASSSSRFGFPDTQYF
TRBV20-1	few	TRBD2	TRBJ2-1	TGCAGTGCTAGAGATGCTCGTAGCGGGAGCTCCTACAATGAGCAGTTCTTC	CSARDARSGSSYNEQFF
TRBV6-1	.	TRBD2	TRBJ2-1	TGTGCCAGCAGCCCGACTAGCGGGAGCTCCTACAATGAGCAGTTCTTC	CASSPTSGSSYNEQFF
TRBV12-3/TRBV12-4	.	.	TRBJ1-1	TGTGCCAGCAGTCGGCAAGCTTCAGGCAGGGCTTTCTTT	CASSRQASGRAFF
TRBV10-3	.	TRBD1	TRBJ1-2	TGTGCCATCACCCGGGACAGGAACTATGGCTACACCTTC	CAITRDRNYGYTF
TRBV12-3/TRBV12-4	.	.	TRBJ2-5	TGTGCCAGCAGTCTAATAGGGTCGGGCGTCCAGTACTTC	CASSLIGSGVQYF
TRBV18	.	.	TRBJ1-2	TGTGCCAGCTCACCACCATGGGGTAGCTATGGCTACACCTTC	CASSPPWGSYGYTF
TRBV20-1	.	.	TRBJ2-1	TGCAGTGCTAGAGATAGTGACACCCAGCAGTTCTTC	CSARDSDTQQFF
TRBV4-2	.	.	TRBJ2-7	TGTGCCAGCAGCCAGGAACCGAGCTACGAGCAGTACTTC	CASSQEPSYEQYF
TRBV5-5	many	.	TRBJ1-2	TGTGCCAGCAGCTTGAAAAGGGAGGGAGGAAGTATCTATGGCTACACCTTC	CASSLKREGGSIYGYTF
TRBV20-1	.	.	TRBJ2-7	TGCAGTGCTAGTGGGGGGCTTGCCTACGAGCAGTACTTC	CSASGGLAYEQYF
TRBV7-9	.	.	TRBJ2-3	TGTGCCAGCAGCTTGGGACGGCGCGCTAGCACAGATACGCAGTATTTT	CASSLGRRASTDTQYF
TRBV13	few	.	TRBJ1-2	TGTGCCAGCAGCCCAACCCACAGGGTGGAGACTTGGGGCTACACCTTC	CASSPTHRVETWGYTF